The 2 T cell receptor beta chains presented below share a single source sample, sequenced in a study of T cells in Graves' hyperthyroidism and ophthalmopathy. The TCR beta CDR3 regions underwent amplification using RNA transcripts as the source. The TCR CDR3 first-round RT-PCR relied on the HTBI primer set. One entry per CDR3 protein, called by TCRdb with MiXCR from the multiplex PCR reads. The sample records approximately 300,000 distinct CDR3 sequences, about 17% being singletons. The material sequenced was blood. The receptors were sampled from a woman aged 55 to 70 with Graves' ophthalmopathy.

This clonotype was counted only a few times. An end of the junction differs from the germline gene, which may be a read error. The V and J genes are TRBV20-1 and TRBJ2-5; 9 nucleotides line up with TRBD2. Germline CDR1 reads DFQATT; CDR2 reads SNEGSKA (reference sequence). This CDR3 is 17 amino acids long. The CDR3 nucleotides read TGCAGCGCTAGAAATTGGGCTAGCGGGGTGCCTAGGGAGACCCAGTACTTC. Translation: CSARNWASGVPRETQYF.

As to this clonotype: Since a much larger clone is just one base distant, this may be a read error. V is TRBV5-1 and J is TRBJ1-3; D not resolved. This CDR3 has 14 residues. Trimming took off 0 bases at V and 3 bases at J, with 7 bases between the two ends. Germline CDR1 and CDR2: SGHRS and YFSETQ. CDR3 region: CASSLAPGGNTIYF. In DNA, the CDR3 is TGCGCCAGCAGCTTGGCCCCAGGTGGAAACACCATATATTTT.